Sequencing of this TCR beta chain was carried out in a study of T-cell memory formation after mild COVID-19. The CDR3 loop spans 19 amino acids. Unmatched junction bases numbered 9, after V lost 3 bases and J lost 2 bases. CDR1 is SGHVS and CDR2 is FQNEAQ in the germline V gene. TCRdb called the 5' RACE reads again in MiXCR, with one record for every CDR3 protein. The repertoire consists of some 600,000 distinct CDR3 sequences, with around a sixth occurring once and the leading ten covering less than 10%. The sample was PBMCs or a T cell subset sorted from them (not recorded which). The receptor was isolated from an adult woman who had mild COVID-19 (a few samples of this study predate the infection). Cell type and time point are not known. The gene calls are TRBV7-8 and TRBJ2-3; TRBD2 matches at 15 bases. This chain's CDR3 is CASSFGLAGGPASTDTQYF. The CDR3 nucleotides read TGTGCCAGCAGCTTTGGACTAGCGGGAGGGCCGGCGTCCACAGATACGCAGTATTTT.